The 28 T cell receptor beta chains in this list originate from one sample, sequenced in a study of PD-1 blockade in classical Hodgkin lymphoma. Clones were sequenced by immunoSEQ multiplex PCR, and TCRdb holds only the in-frame ones, with some missing. The sample carries roughly 150,000 clones, about 78% recorded once. Each patient's relapse followed autologous stem cell transplantation, and brentuximab vedotin exposure varied. Sequenced here: peripheral blood mononuclear cells (PBMCs), sampled before the second cycle of nivolumab. These receptors all come from a human donor with classical Hodgkin lymphoma.

V gene TRBV18 combines with J gene TRBJ2-1, with TRBD1 identical over 8 bases. CDR3 length equals 14 residues. The V gene's germline CDR1 is KGHSH and CDR2 LQKENI. The V segment lost 3 bases and the J segment 8 bases; nucleotides outside the gene matches: 6. The CDR3 sequence is CASSPVTGDDEQFF. CDR3 DNA sequence: TGTGCCAGCTCACCTGTGACAGGGGATGATGAGCAGTTCTTC.

This rearrangement joins TRBV7-9 to TRBJ2-3; 9 bases match TRBD1. Germline V gene sequence: CDR1 SEHNR, CDR2 FQNEAQ (reference sequence). Unmatched junction bases numbered 3, after V lost 3 bases and J lost 2 bases. The CDR3 is 15 amino acids. CDR3 region: CASSFTGGNTDTQYF. CDR3 coding DNA: TGTGCCAGCAGCTTTACAGGGGGCAACACAGATACGCAGTATTTT.

This clone was found a few times. The chain recombines TRBV18 with TRBJ1-2; 9 bases agree with TRBD1. The ends lost 3 bases at V and 5 bases at J; junction bases unmatched: 7. The germline CDR1 and CDR2 sequences are KGHSH and LQKENI. This CDR3 comprises 15 residues. The CDR3 loop is CASSPAGTGSYGYTF. The CDR3 nucleotides are TGTGCCAGCTCACCTGCCGGGACAGGGTCGTATGGCTACACCTTC. The variable domain in full, with the rest retrieved from reference TRBV18 and TRBJ1-2, is NAGVMQNPRHLVRRRGQEARLRCSPMKGHSHVYWYRQLPEEGLKFMVYLQKENIIDESGMPKERFSAEFPKEGPSILRIQQVVRGDSAAYFCASSPAGTGSYGYTFGSGTRLTVV.

The chain links TRBV29-1 to TRBJ1-4; no firm D call. Germline V gene lookup returns CDR1 SQVTM and CDR2 ANQGSEA. The CDR3 consists of 13 residues. The ends were cut back, 7 bases at V and 0 bases at J, with 9 bases in the middle. DNA of the CDR3: TGCAGCGCACTAGATGCAACTAATGAAAAACTGTTTTTT. Amino acids: CSALDATNEKLFF.

V usage is TRBV25-1 and J usage is TRBJ2-5; D tentatively reads TRBD1 or TRBD2 (5 bases each). Germline V gene sequence: CDR1 MGHDK, CDR2 SYGVNS. The CDR3 totals 13 residues. Deletions cut 5 bases from V and 1 base from J, with 8 bases between. The CDR3 region is CASSRGVQETQYF. Here the CDR3 DNA reads TGTGCCAGCAGTCGAGGGGTCCAAGAGACCCAGTACTTC.

This clone was counted between two and nine times. This chain links TRBV5-5 with TRBJ2-7; 7 bases agree with TRBD1. Germline V gives CDR1 SGHKS, CDR2 YYEKEE (reference sequence). Unmatched junction bases numbered 17, after V lost 4 bases and J lost 4 bases. This CDR3 has 17 amino acids. Here the CDR3 DNA reads TGTGCCAGCAGCAACACCCGGGACAGATACTGGGTATACGAGCAGTACTTC. Amino acid sequence: CASSNTRDRYWVYEQYF.

The genes are TRBV10-3 and TRBJ2-5; D may correspond to TRBD1 or TRBD2 (5 bases each). Germline-derived CDR1 and CDR2 are ENHRY and SYGVKD. There are 14 residues in the CDR3. V dropped 6 bases and J dropped 1 base, with 12 bases sitting between them. As DNA, the CDR3 is TGTGCCATCAGAAGCGGACAAATCCAAGAGACCCAGTACTTC. Encoded protein: CAIRSGQIQETQYF.

This clone showed up just a few times. This chain joins TRBV15 and TRBJ2-5; D call uncertain. V was shortened by 3 bases and J by 5 bases, with 10 bases between the two germline ends. CDR3 length equals 13 residues. Germline-derived CDR1 and CDR2 are LNHNV and YYDKDF (reference sequence). The CDR3 spells CATSSSPDETQYF. The CDR3 DNA reads as TGTGCCACCAGCAGTTCCCCGGATGAGACCCAGTACTTC.

The chain employs TRBV10-3 and TRBJ2-7; 8 bases agree with TRBD1. The germline V gene has CDR1 ENHRY and CDR2 SYGVKD. Trimming at V came to 4 bases and at J to 3 bases, leaving 2 bases not matched to a gene. The CDR3 has 13 amino acids. CDR3 region: CAISGTGNYEQYF. The CDR3 nucleotides are TGTGCCATCAGTGGGACAGGGAACTACGAGCAGTACTTC.

The chain uses TRBV5-6 and TRBJ2-1; a possible D gene is TRBD1 (5 bases). This CDR3 region has 14 residues. Looked up from germline, CDR1 is SGHDT and CDR2 is YYEEEE. The ends were cut back, 2 bases at V and 10 bases at J, with 16 bases in the middle. CDR3 loop: CASSFGVGVGEQFF. CDR3 sequence (DNA): TGTGCCAGCAGCTTCGGAGTAGGGGTGGGGGAGCAGTTCTTC. Complete variable domain (other parts from reference TRBV5-6 and TRBJ2-1): DAGVTQSPTHLIKTRGQQVTLRCSPKSGHDTVSWYQQALGQGPQFIFQYYEEEERQRGNFPDRFSGHQFPNYSSELNVNALLLGDSALYLCASSFGVGVGEQFFGPGTRLTVL.

V and J are TRBV5-1 and TRBJ2-6, with D tentatively TRBD1 (5 bases). V gave up 2 bases and J gave up 0 bases, with 6 bases separating them. CDR1 and CDR2 from the germline V gene are SGHRS and YFSETQ. The CDR3 has 15 residues. For the CDR3, the DNA is TGCGCCAGCAGCTTTACAGGCTCTGGGGCCAACGTCCTGACTTTC. This sequence encodes CASSFTGSGANVLTF.

This sequence joins TRBV2 and TRBJ2-2; D might be TRBD2 (6 bases). Trimming pared 6 bases from V and 0 bases from J, leaving 11 bases between. Per the germline V gene, CDR1 is SNHLY and CDR2 is FYNNEI. This CDR3 comprises 15 residues. CDR3 in amino acids: CASRGTSANTGELFF. The CDR3, as DNA: TGTGCCAGCAGGGGGACTTCCGCGAACACCGGGGAGCTGTTTTTT.

The chain uses TRBV9 and TRBJ1-2; no firm D call. The germline V gene encodes CDR1 SGDLS and CDR2 YYNGEE. V dropped 0 bases and J dropped 4 bases, with 13 bases sitting between them. The CDR3 runs to 15 residues. Here the CDR3 reads CASSVGHSGGYGYTF. CDR3 bases: TGTGCCAGCAGCGTAGGACATTCAGGCGGCTATGGCTACACCTTC.

V and J are TRBV5-4 and TRBJ2-7; the match to TRBD2 covers 8 bases. CDR1 SGHNT and CDR2 YYREEE come from the germline V gene (reference sequence). The CDR3 runs to 16 residues. V lost 1 base to trimming and J lost 0 bases; unmatched junction nucleotides: 6. CDR3 in DNA: TGTGCCAGCAGCTTGTCCCTAGCGGGTTTCTCCTACGAGCAGTACTTC. Protein sequence: CASSLSLAGFSYEQYF.

The chain recombines TRBV7-2 with TRBJ1-3; D might be TRBD1 (6 bases). Germline values: CDR1 SGHTA, CDR2 FQGNSA. The CDR3 contains 13 residues. V was cut by 5 bases and J by 8 bases, with 13 bases left in between. The CDR3 is CASSPGQIDTIYF. In DNA, the CDR3 is TGTGCCAGCAGCCCCGGACAGATAGACACCATATATTTT.

The CDR3 region is CASSFRGGTGETQYF. The CDR3 bases are TGTGCCAGCAGCTTTCGGGGGGGCACGGGAGAGACCCAGTACTTC. The V gene is TRBV7-3, the J gene TRBJ2-5, with TRBD2 matching 8 bases. This CDR3 spans 15 amino acids. The J segment lost 4 bases and the V segment lost 3 bases, leaving 7 bases of the junction unmatched. CDR1 and CDR2 from the germline V gene are SGHTA and FQGTGA.

The CDR3 protein is CASSFGHTGELFF. CDR3 bases: TGTGCCAGCAGCTTTGGCCACACCGGGGAGCTGTTTTTT. The chain uses TRBV5-6 and TRBJ2-2; D gene ambiguous. The V gene lost 2 bases and the J gene lost 3 bases, with 5 bases spanning the gap. Per germline, CDR1 SGHDT and CDR2 YYEEEE. This CDR3 has 13 residues.

The V and J genes are TRBV11-3 and TRBJ2-1, with D maybe TRBD2 (6 bases). The CDR3 covers 13 residues. In germline, CDR1 is SGHNT, CDR2 YENEEA. V lost 1 base, J lost 9 bases, and 10 bases lay in between. The CDR3 sequence is CASSLVSGGEQFF. CDR3 bases: TGTGCCAGCAGCTTAGTATCCGGGGGTGAGCAGTTCTTC.

The rearrangement uses TRBV19 and TRBJ1-1; the D gene is possibly TRBD1 (5 bases). Trimming took 2 bases from V and 6 from J, leaving 7 bases between them. CDR1 is LNHDA, CDR2 SQIVND, per germline (reference sequence). The CDR3 consists of 12 residues. In DNA form, the CDR3 reads TGTGCCAGTAGTATACGGGGCTCTGAAGCTTTCTTT. This translates into CASSIRGSEAFF.

The J gene is TRBJ1-5, the V gene TRBV18, with no clear D. Germline V CDR1 and CDR2: KGHSH, LQKENI. Deletions cut 2 bases from V and 2 bases from J, with 4 bases between. CDR3 size: 13 residues. CDR3 nucleotides: TGTGCCAGCTCACCAGGGCGCAATCAGCCCCAGCATTTT. It yields the protein CASSPGRNQPQHF.

J is TRBJ2-7 and V is TRBV5-8, with TRBD2 identical over 13 bases. J lost 3 bases, V lost 7 bases, and 7 bases had no gene match. Germline V gene sequence: CDR1 SGHTS, CDR2 YDEGEE. This CDR3 region has 15 residues. CDR3 residues: CASEGLAGLHYEQYF. CDR3 DNA: TGTGCCAGCGAGGGACTAGCGGGGCTTCACTACGAGCAGTACTTC.

The chain links TRBV6-1 to TRBJ1-2; TRBD1 is a possible D gene (6 bases). Germline assignment: CDR1 MNHNS and CDR2 SASEGT. Trimming stripped 5 bases from V and 6 bases from J, with 19 bases between. The CDR3 is 15 amino acids. In nucleotides, the CDR3 is TGTGCCAGCAGTCGCCTCCTACAGGGAGATGATGGCTACACCTTC. Encoded protein: CASSRLLQGDDGYTF.

The chain employs TRBV4-2 and TRBJ2-7; no firm D call. The length of the CDR3 is 13 residues. From germline, CDR1 is LGHNA and CDR2 YNFKEQ. The V end was cut by 0 bases, the J end by 5 bases, with 8 bases between. DNA of the CDR3: TGTGCCAGCAGCCAAGAAGTGGAGAACGAGCAGTACTTC. Its protein product is CASSQEVENEQYF.

Written as DNA, the CDR3 is TGTGCCAGCAGTGGGCCAGTGAGCTCCTACAATGAGCAGTTCTTC. As protein: CASSGPVSSYNEQFF. The chain links TRBV2 to TRBJ2-1; D ambiguous. The CDR3 consists of 15 residues. In germline, CDR1 is SNHLY, CDR2 FYNNEI. The V gene lost 4 bases and the J gene lost 0 bases, with 10 bases spanning the gap.

This clone has a handful of counts. The genes are TRBV6-5 and TRBJ1-3; D not certain. This CDR3 is built from 15 residues. The V gene's germline CDR1 is MNHEY and CDR2 SVGAGI. Trimming left V 4 bases short and J 4 bases short, with 14 bases between. The CDR3 DNA sequence: TGTGCCAGCAGTTCTTTGGAGGGCGCAGGAAACACCATATATTTT. This encodes CASSSLEGAGNTIYF.

This clone showed up just a few times. The chain links TRBV19 to TRBJ2-7; TRBD2 is a possible D gene (6 bases). Looked up from germline, CDR1 is LNHDA and CDR2 is SQIVND (reference sequence). The CDR3 runs to 14 residues. The ends were cut back, 3 bases at V and 1 base at J, with 10 bases in the middle. The DNA for the CDR3 is TGTGCCAGTAGTATCGGACTACTATCCTACGAGCAGTACTTC. Protein product: CASSIGLLSYEQYF.

The V call is TRBV6-5, the J call TRBJ2-1; tentatively, D is TRBD2 (6 bases). Germline CDR1 MNHEY, CDR2 SVGAGI. The V and J ends lost 6 bases and 6 bases respectively, with 18 bases between them. The length of the CDR3 is 15 residues. DNA of the CDR3: TGTGCCAGCAGCCTCCTGCCCACGGAGGGCAATGAGCAGTTCTTC. Amino acids: CASSLLPTEGNEQFF.

The chain employs TRBV6-5 and TRBJ2-7; D gene unclear. Between the trimmed V and J ends, which lost 7 bases and 0 bases, there was a span of 16 bases. Germline CDR1 reads MNHEY; CDR2 reads SVGAGI. This CDR3 region has 15 residues. The CDR3 nucleotides are TGTGCCAGCACCCCGAGTGGCTTCCTCTCCTACGAGCAGTACTTC. It is translated as CASTPSGFLSYEQYF.